These T cell receptor beta chains were read from a single sample in a study of blood T cells in healthy people across ages. TCRdb ran MiXCR on the 5' RACE reads and lists one entry per CDR3 protein. Of around 670,000 distinct CDR3 sequences listed, less than 35% are singletons. The sample was blood. The receptors stem from a woman of 80 years or more in good health. CDR3s include the opening cysteine and the closing phenylalanine or tryptophan. D genes are given only for firm matches. Some rows have no size entry. The others give once, few or many, or a class for an expanded clone.

J | D | V | size | CDR3 | DNA
TRBJ1-6 | - | TRBV30 | few | CAWSPGSYNSPLHF | TGTGCCTGGAGCCCGGGGAGCTATAATTCACCCCTCCACTTT
TRBJ1-2 | - | TRBV10-3 | - | CAITNYRGYYGYTF | TGTGCCATCACGAATTATCGGGGATACTATGGCTACACCTTC
TRBJ2-1 | - | TRBV28 | many | CASSLPPRGAKYNEQFF | TGTGCCAGCAGTCTCCCACCCCGTGGTGCGAAATACAATGAGCAGTTCTTC
TRBJ2-7 | - | TRBV6-2/TRBV6-3 | many | CASSYSIGLGSEQYF | TGTGCCAGCAGTTACTCGATTGGGCTCGGTAGCGAGCAGTACTTC
TRBJ1-1 | - | TRBV6-2/TRBV6-3 | - | CASSNTGKLTEAFF | TGTGCCAGCAGTAACACCGGGAAACTAACTGAAGCTTTCTTT
TRBJ1-5 | - | TRBV27 | many | CASSSGTHNQPQHF | TGTGCCAGCAGTTCGGGCACACACAATCAGCCCCAGCATTTT
TRBJ2-2 | TRBD1 | TRBV7-3 | - | CASQADRAGELFF | TGTGCCAGCCAGGCGGACAGGGCCGGGGAGCTGTTTTTT
TRBJ2-3 | - | TRBV24-1 | many | CATSAGDTQYF | TGTGCCACCAGTGCGGGAGATACGCAGTATTTT
TRBJ1-1 | - | TRBV7-9 | many | CASLPTEGRATEAFF | TGTGCCAGCCTCCCGACGGAAGGGAGGGCCACTGAAGCTTTCTTT
TRBJ2-2 | TRBD1 | TRBV3-1 | few | CASRRITGGLDTGELFF | TGTGCCAGCAGACGAATTACAGGGGGCTTGGACACCGGGGAGCTGTTTTTT
TRBJ2-1 | - | TRBV9 | many | CASSVEGGSSYNEQFF | TGTGCCAGCAGCGTAGAGGGGGGGAGCTCCTACAATGAGCAGTTCTTC
TRBJ2-7 | - | TRBV10-3 | many | CAISEFSGYEQYF | TGTGCCATCAGTGAATTTTCCGGCTACGAGCAGTACTTC
TRBJ2-5 | - | TRBV5-1 | many | CASSLRTPQAETQYF | TGCGCCAGCAGCCTTCGGACTCCACAGGCGGAGACCCAGTACTTC
TRBJ1-2 | - | TRBV2 | few | CASSLGRSDGYTF | TGTGCCAGCAGCCTTGGACGGTCAGATGGCTACACCTTC
TRBJ2-4 | - | TRBV20-1 | many | CSARGGPPVNIQYF | TGCAGTGCTAGAGGGGGACCGCCGGTAAACATTCAGTACTTC
TRBJ2-7 | - | TRBV30 | many | CAWQLPASYVYEQYF | TGTGCCTGGCAACTCCCTGCCAGTTATGTGTACGAGCAGTACTTC
TRBJ1-6 | - | TRBV20-1 | - | CSARGAGTGNSPLHF | TGCAGTGCTAGGGGGGCCGGGACTGGGAACTCACCCCTCCACTTT
TRBJ1-5 | - | TRBV6-1 | many | CASSSVDIVGSPQHF | TGTGCCAGCAGTTCAGTGGACATCGTGGGATCGCCCCAGCATTTT
TRBJ2-7 | - | TRBV6-2/TRBV6-3 | many | CASSYGEITYEQYF | TGTGCCAGCAGTTACGGGGAGATAACCTACGAGCAGTACTTC
TRBJ1-5 | - | TRBV3-1 | many | CASSRDGNQPQHF | TGTGCCAGCAGTCGGGACGGCAATCAGCCCCAGCATTTT
TRBJ2-1 | TRBD2 | TRBV20-1 | - | CSAQLAGDLYNEQFF | TGCAGTGCGCAACTAGCGGGGGACCTCTACAATGAGCAGTTCTTC
TRBJ1-2 | - | TRBV4-2 | - | CASSQERTGCGYTF | TGTGCCAGCAGCCAAGAGAGGACGGGCTGTGGCTACACCTTC
TRBJ2-1 | TRBD2 | TRBV4-2 | many | CASSQDLGTSTLSSYNEQFF | TGTGCCAGCAGCCAAGATCTAGGGACTAGTACCTTAAGCTCCTACAATGAGCAGTTCTTC
TRBJ2-7 | - | TRBV15 | many | CATSRDTSHSYEQYF | TGTGCCACCAGCAGAGATACTAGCCACTCCTACGAGCAGTACTTC
TRBJ1-6 | - | TRBV5-1 | few | CASSWDDARSPLHF | TGCGCCAGCAGCTGGGACGACGCGAGATCACCCCTCCACTTT
TRBJ2-1 | - | TRBV12-3/TRBV12-4 | - | CASRATAGASEQFF | TGTGCCAGCAGGGCCACAGCAGGCGCCAGTGAGCAGTTCTTC
TRBJ2-1 | TRBD2 | TRBV7-9 | many | CASSMAAGGLDEQFF | TGTGCCAGCAGCATGGCAGCGGGGGGGCTGGATGAGCAGTTCTTC
TRBJ2-1 | TRBD1 | TRBV5-5 | many | CASSSSGQGNEQFF | TGTGCCAGCAGCTCCTCGGGACAGGGCAATGAGCAGTTCTTC
TRBJ2-7 | - | TRBV7-9 | many | CASSLADGNSYEQYF | TGTGCCAGCAGCTTAGCGGACGGAAACTCCTACGAGCAGTACTTC
TRBJ1-1 | - | TRBV29-1 | - | CSVAGVNLNTEAFF | TGCAGCGTTGCTGGGGTAAATTTGAACACTGAAGCTTTCTTT
TRBJ2-7 | - | TRBV5-1 | many | CASSSGPSNSYYEQYF | TGCGCCAGCAGCTCCGGGCCTTCGAATTCTTACTACGAGCAGTACTTC
TRBJ2-1 | - | TRBV6-2/TRBV6-3 | - | CASSTGPGRVNEQFF | TGTGCCAGCAGTACCGGACCCGGACGCGTCAATGAGCAGTTCTTC
TRBJ2-7 | TRBD2 | TRBV5-6 | few | CASFSSGLAGVYEQYF | TGTGCCAGCTTCTCATCGGGACTAGCGGGGGTGTACGAGCAGTACTTC
TRBJ2-7 | - | TRBV12-5 | many | CASRSGPTRGGQYF | TGTGCTAGTCGGTCCGGCCCAACAAGGGGAGGGCAGTACTTC
TRBJ1-1 | - | TRBV5-1 | few | CASRLATEAFF | TGCGCCAGCAGACTGGCAACTGAAGCTTTCTTT
TRBJ2-7 | - | TRBV6-5 | many | CASSYTRSVTSEQYF | TGTGCCAGCAGTTACACGCGAAGTGTGACCTCCGAGCAGTACTTC
TRBJ2-5 | - | TRBV6-9 | - | CASSSIWGTQETRFF | TGTGCCAGCAGTTCAATTTGGGGGACTCAGGAGACCCGGTTCTTC
TRBJ1-6 | - | TRBV27 | - | CASMWGYFSNSPPHF | TGTGCCAGCATGTGGGGTTACTTTAGTAATTCACCCCCCCACTTT
TRBJ1-1 | - | TRBV12-3/TRBV12-4 | few | CASRVLGGRLTEAFF | TGTGCCAGCAGGGTCCTGGGGGGGCGCCTCACTGAAGCTTTCTTT
TRBJ2-5 | TRBD2 | TRBV29-1 | many | CSVEAGGIQETQYF | TGCAGCGTCGAGGCGGGGGGGATCCAAGAGACCCAGTACTTC
TRBJ1-1 | - | TRBV20-1 | - | CSARDSWREGNKDTEAFF | TGCAGTGCTAGAGATTCGTGGCGTGAGGGAAACAAGGACACTGAAGCTTTCTTT
TRBJ2-7 | - | TRBV4-2 | once | CASSLGAMDYEQYF | TGTGCCAGCAGCCTGGGGGCGATGGACTACGAGCAGTACTTC
TRBJ1-4 | - | TRBV20-1 | few | CSARRATNEKLFF | TGCAGTGCTAGGCGGGCAACTAATGAAAAACTGTTTTTT
TRBJ1-2 | - | TRBV6-1 | - | CASQNRALRDYGYTF | TGTGCCAGCCAAAACAGGGCTTTAAGGGACTATGGCTACACCTTC
TRBJ1-4 | - | TRBV27 | - | CAGSLRRGGATNEKLFF | TGTGCCGGCAGTTTACGGCGGGGTGGGGCAACTAATGAAAAACTGTTTTTT
TRBJ2-5 | - | TRBV3-1 | many | CASSHGAEETQYF | TGTGCCAGCAGCCACGGAGCAGAAGAGACCCAGTACTTC
TRBJ2-3 | - | TRBV5-1 | many | CASSQGGADTQYF | TGCGCCAGCAGCCAAGGCGGCGCAGATACGCAGTATTTT
TRBJ2-1 | TRBD2 | TRBV4-3 | many | CASSKGELAGHNEQFF | TGCGCCAGCAGCAAAGGGGAACTAGCGGGACACAATGAGCAGTTCTTC
TRBJ2-7 | - | TRBV7-9 | many | CASRPGPSGEQYF | TGTGCCAGCAGACCCGGCCCTTCGGGCGAGCAGTACTTC
TRBJ2-3 | - | TRBV18 | many | CASSPQLYRTDTQYF | TGTGCCAGCTCACCACAGCTTTACCGCACAGATACGCAGTATTTT
TRBJ2-1 | TRBD2 | TRBV20-1 | many | CRGETGLADSYNEQFF | TGCAGGGGGGAGACGGGACTAGCGGACTCCTACAATGAGCAGTTCTTC
TRBJ1-2 | TRBD1 | TRBV7-8 | once | CASSLGQGIGGYTF | TGTGCCAGCAGCTTAGGACAGGGGATCGGGGGCTACACCTTC
TRBJ1-4 | TRBD1 | TRBV7-2 | - | CASSLGTGYTNEKRFF | TGTGCCAGCAGCTTAGGGACAGGGTACACTAATGAAAAACGGTTTTTT